This TCR beta chain comes out of a study of cytotoxic CD8 clonotypes in ibrutinib-treated CLL. Study summary: Timing of response sample collection was a median roughly twelve months after treatment start, with a range of 6 to 36.

Germline assignment: CDR1 MDHEN and CDR2 SYDVKM. V dropped 5 bases and J dropped 4 bases, with 12 bases sitting between them. The CDR3 is 14 residues long. Findings and caveats of the study: With treatment, public clonotypes, which were uncommon, either contracted or remained stable. Baseline values of clonality outstripped age-matched healthy donors and followed circulating CD8+ T-cell counts. Sustained-remission and progressing patients were not sampled at matched times.

This clone was detected only a few times. The antigen is undetermined. Measured with immunoSEQ multiplex PCR; TCRdb has only the in-frame clones, and not every one. Counted here are about 130,000 clones, 75% to 85% occurring once; the ten biggest clones make up about 13%. Sequencing was performed on PBMCs, taken after 12 months of ibrutinib treatment. This TCR was sampled from a human donor with chronic lymphocytic leukemia. V gene TRBV28 combines with J gene TRBJ1-5; no definite D call. CDR3 sequence: CASSRAGPNQPQHF. As DNA, the CDR3 is TGTGCCAGCAGTAGGGCCGGCCCTAATCAGCCCCAGCATTTT.